This T cell receptor beta chain was retrieved from a study of cytotoxic CD8 clonotypes in ibrutinib-treated CLL. Clones were read by immunoSEQ multiplex PCR, and TCRdb kept only the in-frame ones, dropping some. The table shows approximately 200,000 clones, with about 72% occurring only once. The table lists this clone with a few counts. Looked up from germline, CDR1 is LGHNT and CDR2 is FRNRAP. The CDR3 covers 16 residues. The V segment lost 0 bases and the J segment 3 bases; nucleotides outside the gene matches: 5. The sequencing here drew on PBMCs, taken after 24 months of ibrutinib treatment. This TCR was recovered from a human donor with chronic lymphocytic leukemia. The chain recombines TRBV12-5 with TRBJ2-3; 8 positions match TRBD2. CDR3 amino acids: CASGLVPSGSTDTQYF. The CDR3 bases are TGTGCTAGTGGTTTGGTTCCCAGCGGGAGTACAGATACGCAGTATTTT.